This T cell receptor beta chain was captured by sequencing in a study of blood T cell repertoires in COVID-19. Overall study context: Italy, Spain and the United States were the sources of the convalescent and acute COVID-19 samples. PBMCs, B-cell-depleted T cells, or T cells were the source of the cDNA or gDNA that made up the material.

The CDR3 length is 16 residues. Losses at the gene ends were 3 bases for V and 5 bases for J; bases not matched to a gene: 10. The germline gives CDR1 SGDLS, CDR2 YYNGEE. Methods used by the authors: Using reference gene primer amplification, nucleated cell counts were estimated. Produced via immunoSEQ multiplex PCR; TCRdb's table is partial and in-frame only. V and J calls and clone size are given by that table; D and trimming were obtained from the DNA. The sample includes 400,000 or so clones, around nine tenths seen only once; the top ten take around 3%. The TCR sequence derives from a human donor in a cohort sampled during active COVID-19. The chain carries TRBV9 and TRBJ2-5; 10 positions match TRBD1. Sequenced: peripheral blood. CDR3 sequence: CASSARLTGGLETQYF. CDR3 sequence (DNA): TGTGCCAGCAGCGCCCGTTTGACAGGGGGCCTGGAGACCCAGTACTTC.